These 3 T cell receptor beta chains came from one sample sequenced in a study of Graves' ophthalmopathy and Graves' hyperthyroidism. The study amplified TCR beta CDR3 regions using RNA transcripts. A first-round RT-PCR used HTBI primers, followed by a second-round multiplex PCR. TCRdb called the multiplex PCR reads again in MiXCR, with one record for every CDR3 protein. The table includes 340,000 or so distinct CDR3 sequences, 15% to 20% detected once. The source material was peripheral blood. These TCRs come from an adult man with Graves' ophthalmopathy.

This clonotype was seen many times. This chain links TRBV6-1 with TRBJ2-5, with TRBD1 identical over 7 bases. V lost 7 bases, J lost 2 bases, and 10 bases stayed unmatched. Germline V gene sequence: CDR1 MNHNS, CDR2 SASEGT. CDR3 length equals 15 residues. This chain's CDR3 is CASTRQGWGQETQYF. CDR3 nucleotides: TGTGCCAGCACCAGACAGGGTTGGGGGCAAGAGACCCAGTACTTC.

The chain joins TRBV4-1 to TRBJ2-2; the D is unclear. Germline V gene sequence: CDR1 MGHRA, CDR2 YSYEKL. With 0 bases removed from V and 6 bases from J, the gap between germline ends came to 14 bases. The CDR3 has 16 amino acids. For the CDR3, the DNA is TGCGCCAGCAGCCAAGATTCGGGTTTTGGCGCCGGGGAGCTGTTTTTT. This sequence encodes CASSQDSGFGAGELFF.

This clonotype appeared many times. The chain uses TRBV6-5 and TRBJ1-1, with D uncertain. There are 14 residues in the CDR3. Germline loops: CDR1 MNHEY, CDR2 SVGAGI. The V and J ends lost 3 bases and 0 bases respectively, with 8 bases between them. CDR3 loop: CASSYGRVNTEAFF. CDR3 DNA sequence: TGTGCCAGCAGTTATGGCCGGGTGAACACTGAAGCTTTCTTT.